This record covers a single TCR beta chain. These data belong to a study of long-term antiretroviral therapy in people with HIV. The libraries were made with immunoSEQ v3.0 at survey level. The protocol was immunoSEQ multiplex PCR, while the TCRdb copy is restricted to in-frame clones and leaves out a portion. The sample includes around 15,000 clones, 77% of them seen just once. The V gene lost 5 bases and the J gene lost 1 base, with 10 bases spanning the gap. The germline CDR1 and CDR2 sequences are MNHEY and SVGAGI. The CDR3 runs to 14 residues. The starting material was unsorted PBMCs, obtained 2.1 years after starting antiretroviral therapy. The chain couples TRBV6-5 to TRBJ2-3; D not resolved. This sequence was found in a man aged 35 to 55 with HIV. The CDR3 coding sequence is TGTGCCAGCAGTCCATATAGGGGCACAGATACGCAGTATTTT. Protein product: CASSPYRGTDTQYF.